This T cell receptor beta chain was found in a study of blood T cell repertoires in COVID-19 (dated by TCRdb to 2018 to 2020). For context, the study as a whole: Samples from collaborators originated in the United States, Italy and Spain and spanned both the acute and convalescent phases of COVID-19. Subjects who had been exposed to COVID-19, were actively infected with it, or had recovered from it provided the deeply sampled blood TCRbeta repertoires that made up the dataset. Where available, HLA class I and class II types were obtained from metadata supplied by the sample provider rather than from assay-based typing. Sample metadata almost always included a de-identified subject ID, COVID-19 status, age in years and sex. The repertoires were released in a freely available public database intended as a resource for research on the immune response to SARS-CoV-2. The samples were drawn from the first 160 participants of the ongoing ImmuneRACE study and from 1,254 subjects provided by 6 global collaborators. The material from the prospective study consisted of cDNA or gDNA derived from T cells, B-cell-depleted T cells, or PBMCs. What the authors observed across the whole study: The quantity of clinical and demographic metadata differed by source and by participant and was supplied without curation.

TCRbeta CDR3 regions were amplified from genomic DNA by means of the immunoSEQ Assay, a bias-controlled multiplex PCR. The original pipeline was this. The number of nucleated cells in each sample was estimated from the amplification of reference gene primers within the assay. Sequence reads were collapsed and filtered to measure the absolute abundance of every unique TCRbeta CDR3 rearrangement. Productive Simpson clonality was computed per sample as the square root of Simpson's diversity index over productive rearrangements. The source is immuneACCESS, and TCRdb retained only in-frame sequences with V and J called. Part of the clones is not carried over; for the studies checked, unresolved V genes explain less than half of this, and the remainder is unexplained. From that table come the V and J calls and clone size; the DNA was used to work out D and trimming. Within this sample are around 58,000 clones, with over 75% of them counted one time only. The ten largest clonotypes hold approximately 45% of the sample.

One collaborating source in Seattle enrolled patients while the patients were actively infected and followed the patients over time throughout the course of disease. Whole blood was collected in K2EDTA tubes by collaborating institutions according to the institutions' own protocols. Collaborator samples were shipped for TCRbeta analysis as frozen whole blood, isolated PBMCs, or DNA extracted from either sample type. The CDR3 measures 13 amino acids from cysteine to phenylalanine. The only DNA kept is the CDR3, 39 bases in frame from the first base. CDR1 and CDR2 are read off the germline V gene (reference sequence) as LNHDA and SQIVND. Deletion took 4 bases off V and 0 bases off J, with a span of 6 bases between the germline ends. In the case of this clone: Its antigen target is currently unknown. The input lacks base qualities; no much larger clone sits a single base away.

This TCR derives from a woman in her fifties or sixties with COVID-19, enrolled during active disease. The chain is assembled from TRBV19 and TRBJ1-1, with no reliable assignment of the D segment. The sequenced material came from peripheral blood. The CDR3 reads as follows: CASSSIVNTEAFF. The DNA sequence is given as TGTGCCAGTAGTAGCATAGTGAACACTGAAGCTTTCTTT.